This T cell receptor beta chain was obtained from a study of blood T cells in healthy people across ages. A word on this clonotype: The target antigen is unknown.

Study findings and constraints: A greater number of naive CD4+ cells and higher diversity distinguished long-lived donors from aged donors.

Together with a sample-barcoded 5' primer, a J-beta primer mix was included in a second PCR lasting about 6 to 12 cycles. MiXCR was run by TCRdb on the 5' RACE reads, yielding one entry per CDR3 protein. The top ten clones hold roughly 19% of a sample with under 1 million distinct CDR3 sequences, 44% of them seen once. This CDR3 contains 15 residues. Germline CDR1 DFQATT, CDR2 SNEGSKA (reference sequence). Trimming stripped 5 bases from V and 6 bases from J, with 20 bases between. The sequenced material came from blood. This clonotype was sampled from a man aged 55 to 70 in good health. The chain couples TRBV20-1 to TRBJ1-5; D perhaps matches TRBD1 (6 bases). The chain's CDR3 is CSAGYTGTRGQPQHF. In DNA form, the CDR3 reads TGCAGTGCTGGATACACCGGGACACGAGGTCAGCCCCAGCATTTT.